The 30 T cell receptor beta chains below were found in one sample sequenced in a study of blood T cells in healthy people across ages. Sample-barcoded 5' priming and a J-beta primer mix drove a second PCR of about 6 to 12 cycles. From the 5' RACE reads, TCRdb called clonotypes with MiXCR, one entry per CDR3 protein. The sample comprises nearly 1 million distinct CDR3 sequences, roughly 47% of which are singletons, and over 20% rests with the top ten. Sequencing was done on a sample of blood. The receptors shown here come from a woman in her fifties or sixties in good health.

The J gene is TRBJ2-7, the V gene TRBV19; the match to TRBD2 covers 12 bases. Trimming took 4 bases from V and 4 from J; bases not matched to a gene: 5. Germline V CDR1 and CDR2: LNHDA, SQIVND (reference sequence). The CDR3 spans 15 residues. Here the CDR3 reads CASSTTTSGSYEQYF. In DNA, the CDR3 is TGTGCCAGTAGTACTACGACTAGCGGGAGTTACGAGCAGTACTTC.

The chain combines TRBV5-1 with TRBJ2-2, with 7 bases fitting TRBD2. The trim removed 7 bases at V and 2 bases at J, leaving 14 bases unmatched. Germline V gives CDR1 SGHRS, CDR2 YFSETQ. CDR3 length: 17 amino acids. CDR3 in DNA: TGCGCCAGCGGCCCGGCGGGAGTAGCGGGTAACACCGGGGAGCTGTTTTTT. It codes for CASGPAGVAGNTGELFF.

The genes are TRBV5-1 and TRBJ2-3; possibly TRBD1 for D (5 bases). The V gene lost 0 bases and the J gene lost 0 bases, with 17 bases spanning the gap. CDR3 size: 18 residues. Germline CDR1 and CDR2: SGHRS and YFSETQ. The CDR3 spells CASSLAVYGQGSTDTQYF. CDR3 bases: TGCGCCAGCAGCTTGGCCGTCTACGGGCAGGGAAGCACAGATACGCAGTATTTT.

DNA of the CDR3: TGCAGTGCCCCCTCGAGTTGGGAATACAATGAGCAGTTCTTC. Translated: CSAPSSWEYNEQFF. The genes are TRBV20-1 and TRBJ2-1, with D hard to call. Trimming left V 6 bases short and J 4 bases short, with 16 bases between. This CDR3 contains 14 residues. Germline CDR1 is DFQATT and CDR2 is SNEGSKA (reference sequence).

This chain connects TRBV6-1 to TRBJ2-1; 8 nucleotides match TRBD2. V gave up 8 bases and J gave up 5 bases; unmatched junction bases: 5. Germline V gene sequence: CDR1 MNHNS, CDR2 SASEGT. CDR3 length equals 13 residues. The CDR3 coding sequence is TGTGCCAGCGCGAGCGGGAGCGACAATGAGCAGTTCTTC. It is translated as CASASGSDNEQFF.

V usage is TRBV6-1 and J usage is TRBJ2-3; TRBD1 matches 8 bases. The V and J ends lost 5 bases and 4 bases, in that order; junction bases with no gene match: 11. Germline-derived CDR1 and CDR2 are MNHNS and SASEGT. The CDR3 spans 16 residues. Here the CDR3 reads CASSFKSGGSADTQYF. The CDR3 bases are TGTGCCAGCAGTTTCAAATCAGGGGGCTCAGCAGATACGCAGTATTTT.

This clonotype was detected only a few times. CDR3 in DNA: TGTGCCACCAGCAGAGATGTCGGCATAGGGCGAGGCTCACCCCTCCACTTT. As protein: CATSRDVGIGRGSPLHF. The V and J genes are TRBV15 and TRBJ1-6; D is unresolved. CDR1 is LNHNV and CDR2 is YYDKDF in the germline V gene (reference sequence). The CDR3 consists of 17 residues. The V end lost 0 bases, the J end lost 10 bases, and 19 bases lay between the germline ends.

CDR3 in DNA: TGTGCCAGCAGTTTCGCTAGCGGGTACCAAGAGACCCAGTACTTC. This translates into CASSFASGYQETQYF. The genes are TRBV27 and TRBJ2-5, with TRBD2 identical over 8 bases. Per the germline V gene, CDR1 is MNHEY and CDR2 is SMNVEV (reference sequence). With 3 bases clipped from V and 0 bases from J, the junction kept 3 bases outside the gene matches. The CDR3 totals 15 residues.

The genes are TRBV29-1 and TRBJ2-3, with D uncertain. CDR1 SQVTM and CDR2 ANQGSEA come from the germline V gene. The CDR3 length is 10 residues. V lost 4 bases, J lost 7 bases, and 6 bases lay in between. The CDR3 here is CSVVRNTQYF. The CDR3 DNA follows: TGCAGCGTTGTGAGAAATACGCAGTATTTT.

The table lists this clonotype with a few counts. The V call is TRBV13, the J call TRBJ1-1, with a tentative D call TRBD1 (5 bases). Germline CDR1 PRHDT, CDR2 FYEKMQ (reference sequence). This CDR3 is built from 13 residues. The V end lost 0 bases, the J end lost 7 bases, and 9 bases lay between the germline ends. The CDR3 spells CASSLGARGEAFF. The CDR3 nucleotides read TGTGCCAGCAGCTTAGGGGCTAGGGGTGAAGCTTTCTTT.

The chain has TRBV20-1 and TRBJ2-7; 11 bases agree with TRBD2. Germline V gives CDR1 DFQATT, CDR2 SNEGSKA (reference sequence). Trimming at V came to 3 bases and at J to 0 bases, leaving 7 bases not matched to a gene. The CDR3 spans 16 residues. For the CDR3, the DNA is TGCAGTGCTAGCTTCCCTAGCGGGAGGACCTCCTACGAGCAGTACTTC. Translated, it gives CSASFPSGRTSYEQYF.

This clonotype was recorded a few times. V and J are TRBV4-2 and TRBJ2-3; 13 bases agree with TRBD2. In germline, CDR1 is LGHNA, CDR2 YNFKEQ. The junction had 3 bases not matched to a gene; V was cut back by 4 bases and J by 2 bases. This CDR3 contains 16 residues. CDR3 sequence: CASSPGTSGVTDTQYF. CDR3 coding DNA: TGTGCCAGCAGCCCAGGGACTAGCGGGGTCACAGATACGCAGTATTTT.

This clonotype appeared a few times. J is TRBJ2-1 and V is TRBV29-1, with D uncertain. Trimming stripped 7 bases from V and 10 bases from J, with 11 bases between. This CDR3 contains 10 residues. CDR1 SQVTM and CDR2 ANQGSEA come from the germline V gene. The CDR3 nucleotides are TGCAGCGGATACGTTGGGGAGCAGTTCTTC. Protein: CSGYVGEQFF.

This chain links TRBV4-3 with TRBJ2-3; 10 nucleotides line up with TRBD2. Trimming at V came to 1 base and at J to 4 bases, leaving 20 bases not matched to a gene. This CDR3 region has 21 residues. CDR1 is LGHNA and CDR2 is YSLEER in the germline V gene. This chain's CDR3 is CASSQALIRATTSGISDTQYF. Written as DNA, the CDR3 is TGCGCCAGCAGCCAAGCCCTGATAAGGGCGACTACTAGCGGGATATCAGATACGCAGTATTTT.

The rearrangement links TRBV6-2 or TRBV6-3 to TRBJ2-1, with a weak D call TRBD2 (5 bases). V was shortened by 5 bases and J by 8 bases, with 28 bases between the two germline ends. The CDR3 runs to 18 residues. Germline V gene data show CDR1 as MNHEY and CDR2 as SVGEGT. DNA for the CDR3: TGTGCCAGCAGTCATCAGCTAGTGGGAGCCTCTGCCCCCCATGAGCAGTTCTTC. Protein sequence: CASSHQLVGASAPHEQFF.

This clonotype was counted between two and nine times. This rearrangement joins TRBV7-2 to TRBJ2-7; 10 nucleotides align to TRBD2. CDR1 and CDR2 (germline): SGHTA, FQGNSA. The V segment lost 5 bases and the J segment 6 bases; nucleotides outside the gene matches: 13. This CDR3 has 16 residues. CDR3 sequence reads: CASSPGTSVSRREQYF. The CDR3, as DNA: TGTGCCAGCAGCCCCGGGACTAGCGTTTCCAGGCGCGAGCAGTACTTC. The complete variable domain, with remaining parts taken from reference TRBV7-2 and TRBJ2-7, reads GAGVSQSPSNKVTEKGKDVELRCDPISGHTALYWYRQSLGQGLEFLIYFQGNSAPDKSGLPSDRFSAERTGGSVSTLTIQRTQQEDSAVYLCASSPGTSVSRREQYFGPGTRLTVT.

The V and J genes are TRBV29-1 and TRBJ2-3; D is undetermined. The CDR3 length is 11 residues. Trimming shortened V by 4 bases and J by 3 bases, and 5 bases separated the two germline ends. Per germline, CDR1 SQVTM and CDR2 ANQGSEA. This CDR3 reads CSVVPTDTQYF. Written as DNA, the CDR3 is TGCAGCGTTGTGCCTACAGATACGCAGTATTTT.

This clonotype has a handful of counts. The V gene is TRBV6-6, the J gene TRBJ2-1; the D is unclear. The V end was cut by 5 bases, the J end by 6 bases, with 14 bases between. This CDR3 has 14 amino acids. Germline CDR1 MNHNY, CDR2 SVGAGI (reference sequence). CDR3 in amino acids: CASSTRQVSNEQFF. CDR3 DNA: TGTGCCAGCAGTACCCGACAAGTCAGCAATGAGCAGTTCTTC.

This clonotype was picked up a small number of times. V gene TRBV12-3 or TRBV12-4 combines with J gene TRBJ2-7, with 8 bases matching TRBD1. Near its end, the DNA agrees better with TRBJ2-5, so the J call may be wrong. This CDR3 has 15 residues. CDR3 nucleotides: TGTGCCAGCAGCCGGACAGGGCTCTTCGGGGAGACCCAGTACTTC. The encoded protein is CASSRTGLFGETQYF.

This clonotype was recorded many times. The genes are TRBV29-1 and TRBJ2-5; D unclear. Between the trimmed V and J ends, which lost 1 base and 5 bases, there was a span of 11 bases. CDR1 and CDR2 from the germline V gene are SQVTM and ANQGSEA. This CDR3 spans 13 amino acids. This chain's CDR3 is CSVEVLNRETQYF. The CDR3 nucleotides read TGCAGCGTTGAAGTTCTGAACCGGGAGACCCAGTACTTC.

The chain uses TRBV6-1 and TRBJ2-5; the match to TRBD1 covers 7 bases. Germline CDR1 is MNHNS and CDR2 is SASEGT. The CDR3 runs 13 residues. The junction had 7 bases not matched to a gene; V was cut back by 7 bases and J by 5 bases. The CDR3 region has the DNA TGTGCCAGCAACGAGGGGGCTTGGGAGACCCAGTACTTC. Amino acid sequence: CASNEGAWETQYF.

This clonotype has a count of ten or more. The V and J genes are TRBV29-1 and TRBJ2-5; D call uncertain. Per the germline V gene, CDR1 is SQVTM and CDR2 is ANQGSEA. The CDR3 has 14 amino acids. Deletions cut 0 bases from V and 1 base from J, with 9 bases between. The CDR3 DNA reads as TGCAGCGTTGAAGATACACAATCCCAAGAGACCCAGTACTTC. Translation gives CSVEDTQSQETQYF. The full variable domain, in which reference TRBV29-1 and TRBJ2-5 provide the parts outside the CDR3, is SAVISQKPSRDICQRGTSLTIQCQVDSQVTMMFWYRQQPGQSLTLIATANQGSEATYESGFVIDKFPISRPNLTFSTLTVSNMSPEDSSIYLCSVEDTQSQETQYFGPGTRLLVL.

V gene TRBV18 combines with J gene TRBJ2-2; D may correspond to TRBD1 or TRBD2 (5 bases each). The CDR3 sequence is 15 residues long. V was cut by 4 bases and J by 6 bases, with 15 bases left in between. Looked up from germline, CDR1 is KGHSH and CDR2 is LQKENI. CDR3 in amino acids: CASSHRDGRAGELFF. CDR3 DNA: TGTGCCAGCTCACACCGGGACGGCCGGGCCGGGGAGCTGTTTTTT.

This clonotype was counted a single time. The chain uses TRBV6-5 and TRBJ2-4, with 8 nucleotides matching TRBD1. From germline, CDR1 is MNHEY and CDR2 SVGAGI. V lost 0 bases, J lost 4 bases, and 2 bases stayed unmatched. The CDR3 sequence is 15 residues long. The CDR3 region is CASSYSRTGKNIQYF. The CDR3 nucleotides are TGTGCCAGCAGTTACTCAAGGACAGGGAAAAACATTCAGTACTTC.

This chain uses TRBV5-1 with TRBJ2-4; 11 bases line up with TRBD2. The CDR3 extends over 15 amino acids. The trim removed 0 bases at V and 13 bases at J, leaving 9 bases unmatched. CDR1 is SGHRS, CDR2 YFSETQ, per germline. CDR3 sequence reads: CASSLVLAGGMEQYF. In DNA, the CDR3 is TGCGCCAGCAGCTTGGTTCTAGCGGGAGGTATGGAGCAGTACTTC. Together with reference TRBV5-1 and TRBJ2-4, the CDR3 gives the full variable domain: KAGVTQTPRYLIKTRGQQVTLSCSPISGHRSVSWYQQTPGQGLQFLFEYFSETQRNKGNFPGRFSGRQFSNSRSEMNVSTLELGDSALYLCASSLVLAGGMEQYFGAGTRLSVL.

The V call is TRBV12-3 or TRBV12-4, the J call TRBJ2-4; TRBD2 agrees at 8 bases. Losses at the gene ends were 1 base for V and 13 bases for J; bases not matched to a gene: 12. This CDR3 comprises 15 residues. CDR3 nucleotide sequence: TGTGCCAGCAGTTTAGAGGCGGGAGGCTACAATGAGCAGTACTTC. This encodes CASSLEAGGYNEQYF.

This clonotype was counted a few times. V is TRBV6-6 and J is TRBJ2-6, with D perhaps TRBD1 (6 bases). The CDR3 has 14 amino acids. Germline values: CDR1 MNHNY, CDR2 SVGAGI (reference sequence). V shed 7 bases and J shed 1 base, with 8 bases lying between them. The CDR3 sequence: CASTQGSGANVLTF. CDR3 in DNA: TGTGCCAGCACACAGGGATCTGGGGCCAACGTCCTGACTTTC.

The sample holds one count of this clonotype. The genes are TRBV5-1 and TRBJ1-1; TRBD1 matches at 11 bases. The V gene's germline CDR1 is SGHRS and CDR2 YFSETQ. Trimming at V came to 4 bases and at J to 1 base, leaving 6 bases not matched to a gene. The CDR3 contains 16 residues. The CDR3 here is CASSVGTGGRNTEAFF. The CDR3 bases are TGCGCCAGCAGCGTCGGGACAGGGGGTCGGAACACTGAAGCTTTCTTT.

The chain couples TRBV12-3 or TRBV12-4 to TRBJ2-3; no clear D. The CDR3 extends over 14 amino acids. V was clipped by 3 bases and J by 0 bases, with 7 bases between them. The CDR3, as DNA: TGTGCCAGCAGTTTGATGGCTAGCACAGATACGCAGTATTTT. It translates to CASSLMASTDTQYF.

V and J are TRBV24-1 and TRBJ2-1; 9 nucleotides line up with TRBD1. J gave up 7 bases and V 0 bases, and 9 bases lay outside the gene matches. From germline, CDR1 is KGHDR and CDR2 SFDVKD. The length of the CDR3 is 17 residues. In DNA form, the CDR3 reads TGTGCCACCAGTGATTTGTACAGGGGGCCCAGCAGGAATGAGCAGTTCTTC. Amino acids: CATSDLYRGPSRNEQFF.